The 23 T cell receptor beta chains reported below all come from one sample, sequenced in a study of shared clonotypes between healthy human individuals. CD45RO negativity and positive selection for CCR7 defined naive CD8 cells, a population that excluded terminally differentiated effector memory CD45RA+ cells. Profiling relied on immunoSEQ multiplex PCR, and the TCRdb table lists in-frame clones only, not all of them. In the table there are 2 million to 2.5 million clones, around 93% of which are singletons. The sequencing sample was made of naive CD8+ T cells from PBMCs. These receptors were taken from a man in his late teens or twenties in good health. Some clones in this sample may be carry-over from other donors' samples.

J is TRBJ1-2 and V is TRBV10-3; TRBD1 matches at 7 bases. V lost 6 bases and J lost 1; bases outside the gene matches: 8. This CDR3 has 15 amino acids. Looked up from germline, CDR1 is ENHRY and CDR2 is SYGVKD. CDR3 DNA: TGTGCCATCAGCCCTGGGACAGAGCTTAACTATGGCTACACCTTC. This codes for CAISPGTELNYGYTF.

The chain recombines TRBV19 with TRBJ1-1; no definite D call. In germline, CDR1 is LNHDA, CDR2 SQIVND (reference sequence). The CDR3 has 14 amino acids. V was cut by 3 bases and J by 3 bases, with 11 bases left in between. The CDR3 protein is CASSMNSRYTEAFF. The CDR3 DNA follows: TGTGCCAGTAGTATGAATAGTCGGTACACTGAAGCTTTCTTT.

The V and J genes are TRBV7-9 and TRBJ2-5, with D possibly matching TRBD1 (6 bases). V shed 1 base and J shed 7 bases, with 13 bases lying between them. CDR1 and CDR2 from the germline V gene are SEHNR and FQNEAQ (reference sequence). This CDR3 is 14 amino acids long. Here the CDR3 reads CASSLEDRLGTQYF. Here the CDR3 DNA reads TGTGCCAGCAGCTTAGAGGACAGATTGGGGACCCAGTACTTC.

The chain joins TRBV29-1 to TRBJ2-6; the match to TRBD1 covers 7 bases. Looked up from germline, CDR1 is SQVTM and CDR2 is ANQGSEA. The CDR3 runs 14 residues. The ends lost 8 bases at V and 1 base at J; junction bases unmatched: 5. CDR3 amino acids: CSPTGVSGANVLTF. The CDR3 DNA follows: TGCAGCCCCACAGGGGTTTCTGGGGCCAACGTCCTGACTTTC.

The genes are TRBV28 and TRBJ2-7; TRBD1 agrees at 7 bases. This CDR3 comprises 13 residues. The trim removed 8 bases at V and 4 bases at J, leaving 8 bases unmatched. CDR1 is MDHEN and CDR2 is SYDVKM in the germline V gene. This chain's CDR3 is CASERDRSYEQYF. CDR3 in DNA: TGTGCCAGCGAGAGGGACAGAAGTTACGAGCAGTACTTC. Using reference TRBV28 and TRBJ2-7 for the parts outside the CDR3, the full variable domain is DVKVTQSSRYLVKRTGEKVFLECVQDMDHENMFWYRQDPGLGLRLIYFSYDVKMKEKGDIPEGYSVSREKKERFSLILESASTNQTSMYLCASERDRSYEQYFGPGTRLTVT.

V and J are TRBV7-2 and TRBJ2-2; D may be TRBD1 (5 bases). Germline V gene lookup returns CDR1 SGHTA and CDR2 FQGNSA. Between the trimmed V and J ends, which lost 5 bases and 4 bases, there was a span of 11 bases. This CDR3 region has 14 residues. The CDR3 sequence is CASSERQSTGELFF. The CDR3 DNA sequence: TGTGCCAGCAGCGAGCGACAGAGCACCGGGGAGCTGTTTTTT.

The J gene is TRBJ2-3, the V gene TRBV19; 13 bases align to TRBD2. V dropped 3 bases and J dropped 6; count of bases not matched to a gene: 15. Germline-derived CDR1 and CDR2 are LNHDA and SQIVND (reference sequence). The CDR3 contains 19 residues. Here the CDR3 DNA reads TGTGCCAGTAGTATGACGGGACTAGCGGGATCCGGGTTAAGGGATACGCAGTATTTT. This codes for CASSMTGLAGSGLRDTQYF.

The chain uses TRBV27 and TRBJ2-7; 8 bases agree with TRBD1. CDR1 MNHEY and CDR2 SMNVEV come from the germline V gene (reference sequence). With 4 bases clipped from V and 4 bases from J, the junction kept 9 bases outside the gene matches. The CDR3 length is 15 residues. This CDR3 reads CASSSVTGDPYEQYF. As DNA, the CDR3 is TGTGCCAGCAGTTCTGTGACAGGGGACCCATACGAGCAGTACTTC.

A remark on this clone: Other DNA sequences in this sample translate to the same CDR3. The CDR3 DNA sequence: TGTGCCAGCAGCCCCCGTACAGATACGCAGTATTTT. It encodes CASSPRTDTQYF. V gene TRBV27 combines with J gene TRBJ2-3; the D is unclear. This CDR3 has 12 amino acids. Trimming removed 6 bases from V and 3 bases from J, with 7 bases in between. CDR1 and CDR2 from the germline V gene are MNHEY and SMNVEV (reference sequence).

J is TRBJ2-1 and V is TRBV27; possibly TRBD1 for D (5 bases). Trimming took off 3 bases at V and 8 bases at J, with 17 bases between the two ends. The CDR3 has 15 amino acids. Germline V gene sequence: CDR1 MNHEY, CDR2 SMNVEV (reference sequence). This CDR3 is CASSLVAGWAYEQFF. CDR3 nucleotides: TGTGCCAGCAGTTTGGTGGCAGGGTGGGCTTATGAGCAGTTCTTC.

This chain uses TRBV6-6 with TRBJ2-5; D perhaps matches TRBD2 (6 bases). V gave up 5 bases and J gave up 7 bases, with 20 bases separating them. CDR1 and CDR2 from the germline V gene are MNHNY and SVGAGI (reference sequence). The CDR3 length is 15 residues. The CDR3 coding sequence is TGTGCCAGCAGTGAGGGACTCCCGATCATTGCGACCCAGTACTTC. Translating gives CASSEGLPIIATQYF.

This chain uses TRBV6-1 with TRBJ2-7; D unresolved. The CDR3 extends over 14 amino acids. Trimming shortened V by 2 bases and J by 1 base, and 9 bases separated the two germline ends. CDR1 and CDR2 from the germline V gene are MNHNS and SASEGT. The DNA of the CDR3 is TGTGCCAGCAGTGAATGGAACCCTTCCTACGAGCAGTACTTC. Encoded protein: CASSEWNPSYEQYF.

V gene TRBV11-2 combines with J gene TRBJ2-3, with D hard to call. Germline CDR1 reads SGHAT; CDR2 reads FQNNGV. V was trimmed by 2 bases and J by 6 bases, leaving 15 bases between them. The CDR3 sequence is 15 residues long. In DNA form, the CDR3 reads TGTGCCAGCAGCTTATTCGGGCGACGTGATGATACGCAGTATTTT. Its protein product is CASSLFGRRDDTQYF.

The chain employs TRBV27 and TRBJ2-1; D uncertain. The V and J ends lost 5 bases and 2 bases respectively, with 7 bases between them. Germline CDR1 reads MNHEY; CDR2 reads SMNVEV (reference sequence). The CDR3 has 13 amino acids. This CDR3 is CASSGNTYNEQFF. In DNA form, the CDR3 reads TGTGCCAGCAGTGGGAACACCTACAATGAGCAGTTCTTC.

The V call is TRBV7-9, the J call TRBJ1-5, with 7 bases aligning to TRBD1. This CDR3 has 15 residues. Germline CDR1 SEHNR, CDR2 FQNEAQ (reference sequence). Trimming cost V 3 bases and J 3 bases; bases outside gene matches: 5. In DNA form, the CDR3 reads TGTGCCAGCAGCTTTGGGGACAGAGCCAATCAGCCCCAGCATTTT. Residues: CASSFGDRANQPQHF. The full variable domain, rest sourced from reference TRBV7-9 and TRBJ1-5, is DTGVSQNPRHKITKRGQNVTFRCDPISEHNRLYWYRQTLGQGPEFLTYFQNEAQLEKSRLLSDRFSAERPKGSFSTLEIQRTEQGDSAMYLCASSFGDRANQPQHFGDGTRLSIL.

The chain has TRBV7-9 and TRBJ2-1; perhaps TRBD2 as D (5 bases). Trimming stripped 5 bases from V and 5 bases from J, with 19 bases between. This CDR3 has 16 residues. Looked up from germline, CDR1 is SEHNR and CDR2 is FQNEAQ (reference sequence). CDR3 residues: CASSPEGVPLDNEQFF. CDR3 coding DNA: TGTGCCAGCAGCCCAGAGGGAGTACCATTGGACAATGAGCAGTTCTTC.

CDR3 nucleotides: TGTGCCAGCAGTTTATCAATCGGGACCGCGAACACCGGGGAGCTGTTTTTT. Its protein is CASSLSIGTANTGELFF. This chain joins TRBV27 and TRBJ2-2, with D perhaps assigned TRBD1 or TRBD2 (5 bases each). The germline V and J ends were trimmed by 0 bases and 0 bases, with 11 bases remaining between them. The V gene's germline CDR1 is MNHEY and CDR2 SMNVEV (reference sequence). The CDR3 length is 17 residues.

The chain couples TRBV9 to TRBJ2-5; no definite D call. This CDR3 has 14 residues. Germline V gene data show CDR1 as SGDLS and CDR2 as YYNGEE. V gave up 0 bases and J gave up 5 bases, with 11 bases separating them. The DNA for the CDR3 is TGTGCCAGCAGCGTAGCTGGGATAGGGGAGACCCAGTACTTC. Translated: CASSVAGIGETQYF.

The chain has TRBV9 and TRBJ1-2; TRBD1 matches 8 bases. Germline CDR1 and CDR2: SGDLS and YYNGEE. This CDR3 is 18 amino acids long. Losses at the gene ends were 0 bases for V and 4 bases for J; bases not matched to a gene: 14. CDR3 nucleotide sequence: TGTGCCAGCAGCGTAGTAGGACCCAAGGACAGGGCTGCCTATGGCTACACCTTC. Residues: CASSVVGPKDRAAYGYTF.

The V and J genes are TRBV29-1 and TRBJ2-3; perhaps D is TRBD1 or TRBD2 (5 bases each). The CDR3 has 15 amino acids. V dropped 6 bases and J dropped 1 base, with 17 bases sitting between them. Germline V lookup: CDR1 SQVTM, CDR2 ANQGSEA. The CDR3 region is CSVNPRGLRTDTQYF. DNA of the CDR3: TGCAGCGTAAATCCTCGGGGCCTACGCACAGATACGCAGTATTTT.

The V call is TRBV10-3, the J call TRBJ2-1; 9 bases line up with TRBD1. V was pared by 7 bases and J by 7 bases, with 11 bases of the junction left unmatched. The CDR3 sequence is 15 residues long. CDR1 and CDR2 from the germline V gene are ENHRY and SYGVKD. DNA of the CDR3: TGTGCCATCACTAACTTAGGGACAGGGAGGAATGAGCAGTTCTTC. This translates into CAITNLGTGRNEQFF.

The chain links TRBV28 to TRBJ1-1; D is unresolved. Germline CDR1 reads MDHEN; CDR2 reads SYDVKM. V gave up 2 bases and J gave up 4 bases, with 11 bases separating them. The CDR3 has 14 residues. The CDR3 is CASSLPGEGTEAFF. CDR3 in DNA: TGTGCCAGCAGTTTACCGGGAGAGGGCACTGAAGCTTTCTTT.

The rearrangement uses TRBV7-2 and TRBJ2-7, with 8 positions matching TRBD2. Unmatched junction bases numbered 13, after V lost 5 bases and J lost 4 bases. Germline loops: CDR1 SGHTA, CDR2 FQGNSA. There are 16 residues in the CDR3. The DNA of the CDR3 is TGTGCCAGCAGCCCACGTTGGAGCGGGAGTTTGTACGAGCAGTACTTC. Residues: CASSPRWSGSLYEQYF.